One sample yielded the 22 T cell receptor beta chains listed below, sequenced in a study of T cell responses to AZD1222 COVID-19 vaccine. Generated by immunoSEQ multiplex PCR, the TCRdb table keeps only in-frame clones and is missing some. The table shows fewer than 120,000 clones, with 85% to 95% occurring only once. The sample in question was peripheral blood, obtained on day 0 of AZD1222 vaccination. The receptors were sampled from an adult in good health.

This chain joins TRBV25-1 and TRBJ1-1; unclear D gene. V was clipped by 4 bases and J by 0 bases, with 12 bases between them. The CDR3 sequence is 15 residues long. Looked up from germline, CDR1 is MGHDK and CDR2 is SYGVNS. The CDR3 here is CASSGSDGLNTEAFF. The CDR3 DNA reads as TGTGCCAGCAGTGGTTCCGACGGACTGAACACTGAAGCTTTCTTT.

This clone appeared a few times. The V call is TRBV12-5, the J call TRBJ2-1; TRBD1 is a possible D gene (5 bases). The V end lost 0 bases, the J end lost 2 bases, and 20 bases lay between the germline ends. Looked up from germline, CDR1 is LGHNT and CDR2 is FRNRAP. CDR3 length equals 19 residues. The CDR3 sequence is CASGLVLFQKGMTYNEQFF. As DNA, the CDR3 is TGTGCTAGTGGTTTGGTACTATTTCAGAAGGGGATGACCTACAATGAGCAGTTCTTC.

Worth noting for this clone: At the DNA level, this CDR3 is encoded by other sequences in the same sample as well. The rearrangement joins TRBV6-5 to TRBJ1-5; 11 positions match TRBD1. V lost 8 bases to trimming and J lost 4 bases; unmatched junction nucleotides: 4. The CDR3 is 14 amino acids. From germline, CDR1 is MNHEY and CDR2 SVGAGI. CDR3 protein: CASSRDRGNQPQHF. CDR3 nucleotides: TGTGCCAGCTCCCGGGACAGGGGGAATCAGCCCCAGCATTTT.

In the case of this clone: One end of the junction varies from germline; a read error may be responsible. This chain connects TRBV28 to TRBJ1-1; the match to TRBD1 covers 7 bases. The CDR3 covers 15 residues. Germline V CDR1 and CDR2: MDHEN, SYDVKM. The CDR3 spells CVSRRDSPLNTEAFF. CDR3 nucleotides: TGTGTCAGCAGGCGGGACAGTCCCCTGAACACTGAAGCTTTCTTT.

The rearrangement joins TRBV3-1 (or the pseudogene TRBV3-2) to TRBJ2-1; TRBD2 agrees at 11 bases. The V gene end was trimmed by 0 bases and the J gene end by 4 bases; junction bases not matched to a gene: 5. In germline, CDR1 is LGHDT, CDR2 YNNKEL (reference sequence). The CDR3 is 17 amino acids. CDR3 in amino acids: CASSQDLASGGYNEQFF. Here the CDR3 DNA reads TGTGCCAGCAGCCAAGATCTTGCTAGCGGGGGGTACAATGAGCAGTTCTTC.

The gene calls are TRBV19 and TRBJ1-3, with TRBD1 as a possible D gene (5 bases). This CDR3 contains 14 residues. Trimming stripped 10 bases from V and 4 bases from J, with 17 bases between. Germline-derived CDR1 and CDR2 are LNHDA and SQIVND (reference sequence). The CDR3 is CATAKGTSGNTIYF. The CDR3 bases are TGTGCCACCGCAAAGGGGACGTCGGGAAACACCATATATTTT.

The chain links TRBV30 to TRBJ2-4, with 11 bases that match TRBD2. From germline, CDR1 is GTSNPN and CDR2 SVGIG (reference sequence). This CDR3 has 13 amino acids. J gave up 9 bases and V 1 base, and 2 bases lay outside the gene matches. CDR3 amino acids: CAWSELAGGIQYF. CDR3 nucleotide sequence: TGTGCCTGGAGTGAGCTAGCGGGGGGCATTCAGTACTTC.

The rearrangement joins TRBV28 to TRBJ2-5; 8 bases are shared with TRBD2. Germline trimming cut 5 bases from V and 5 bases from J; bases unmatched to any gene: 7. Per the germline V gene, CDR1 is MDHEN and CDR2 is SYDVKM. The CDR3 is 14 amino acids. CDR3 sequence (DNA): TGTGCCAGCAGTCCCATCGGGGGGGATGAGACCCAGTACTTC. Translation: CASSPIGGDETQYF.

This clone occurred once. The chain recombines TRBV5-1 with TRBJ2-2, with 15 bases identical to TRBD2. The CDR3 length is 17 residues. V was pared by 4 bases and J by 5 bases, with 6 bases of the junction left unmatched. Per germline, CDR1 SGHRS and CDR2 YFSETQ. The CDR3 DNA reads TGCGCCAGCAGCCCGGGACTAGCGGGGGGCCGTACCGGGGAGCTGTTTTTT. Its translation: CASSPGLAGGRTGELFF.

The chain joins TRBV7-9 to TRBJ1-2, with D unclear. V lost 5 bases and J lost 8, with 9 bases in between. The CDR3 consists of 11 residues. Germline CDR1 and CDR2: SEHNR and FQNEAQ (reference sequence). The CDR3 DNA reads TGTGCCAGCAGCCCGTTCGAGGGCTACACCTTC. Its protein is CASSPFEGYTF.

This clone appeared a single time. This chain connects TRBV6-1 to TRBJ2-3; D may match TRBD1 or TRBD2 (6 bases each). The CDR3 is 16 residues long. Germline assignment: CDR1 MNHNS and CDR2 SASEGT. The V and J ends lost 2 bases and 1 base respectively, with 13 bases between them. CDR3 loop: CASSESRGPGTDTQYF. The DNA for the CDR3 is TGTGCCAGCAGTGAAAGCCGGGGGCCCGGCACAGATACGCAGTATTTT.

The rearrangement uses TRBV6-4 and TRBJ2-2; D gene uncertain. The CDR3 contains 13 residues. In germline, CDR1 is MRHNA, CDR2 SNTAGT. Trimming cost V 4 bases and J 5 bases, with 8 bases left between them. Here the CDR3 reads CASSGARTGELFF. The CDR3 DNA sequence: TGTGCCAGCAGTGGGGCTCGGACCGGGGAGCTGTTTTTT.

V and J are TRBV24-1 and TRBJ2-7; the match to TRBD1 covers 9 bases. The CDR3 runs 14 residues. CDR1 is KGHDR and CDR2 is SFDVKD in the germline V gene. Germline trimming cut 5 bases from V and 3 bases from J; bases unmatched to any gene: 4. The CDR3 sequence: CATSATDRGYEQYF. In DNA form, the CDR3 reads TGTGCCACCAGTGCTACGGACAGGGGCTACGAGCAGTACTTC.

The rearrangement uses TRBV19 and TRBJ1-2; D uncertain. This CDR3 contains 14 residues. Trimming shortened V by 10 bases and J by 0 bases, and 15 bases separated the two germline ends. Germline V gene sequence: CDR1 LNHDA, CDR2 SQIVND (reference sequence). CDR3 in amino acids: CATSKELTNYGYTF. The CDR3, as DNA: TGTGCCACCAGTAAGGAGTTGACTAACTATGGCTACACCTTC.

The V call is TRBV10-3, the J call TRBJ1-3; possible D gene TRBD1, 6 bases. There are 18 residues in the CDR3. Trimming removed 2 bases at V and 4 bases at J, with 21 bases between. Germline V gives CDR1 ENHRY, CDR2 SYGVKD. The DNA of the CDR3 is TGTGCCATCAGTGAGGGGCCTGGACAGCGGCTATTCGGAAACACCATATATTTT. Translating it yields CAISEGPGQRLFGNTIYF.

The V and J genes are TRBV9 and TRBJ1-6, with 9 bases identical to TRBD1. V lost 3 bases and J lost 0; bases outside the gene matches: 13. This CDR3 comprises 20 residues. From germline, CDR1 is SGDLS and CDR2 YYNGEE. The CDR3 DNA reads TGTGCCAGCAGCGCCGGGGAGGACAGGGGTTACAGCTCCTATAATTCACCCCTCCACTTT. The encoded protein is CASSAGEDRGYSSYNSPLHF.

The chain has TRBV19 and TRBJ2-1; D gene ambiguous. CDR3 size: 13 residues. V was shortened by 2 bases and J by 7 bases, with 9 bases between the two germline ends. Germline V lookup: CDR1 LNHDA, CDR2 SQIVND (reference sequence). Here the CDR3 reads CASSIQLLNEQFF. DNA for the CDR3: TGTGCCAGTAGTATACAGTTGCTAAATGAGCAGTTCTTC.

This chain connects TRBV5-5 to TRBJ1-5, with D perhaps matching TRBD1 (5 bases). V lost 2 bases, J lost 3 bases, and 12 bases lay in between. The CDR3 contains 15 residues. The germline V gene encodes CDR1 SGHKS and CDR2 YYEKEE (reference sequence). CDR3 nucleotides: TGTGCCAGCAGCTTTGGGGTGGGGGACAATCAGCCCCAGCATTTT. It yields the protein CASSFGVGDNQPQHF.

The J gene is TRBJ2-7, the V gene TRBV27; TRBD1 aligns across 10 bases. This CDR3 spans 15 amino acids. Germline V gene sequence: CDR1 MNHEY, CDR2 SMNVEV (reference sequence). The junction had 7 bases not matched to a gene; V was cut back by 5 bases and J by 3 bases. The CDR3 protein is CASSQRTGGNYEQYF. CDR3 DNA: TGTGCCAGCAGTCAGCGGACAGGGGGTAACTACGAGCAGTACTTC.

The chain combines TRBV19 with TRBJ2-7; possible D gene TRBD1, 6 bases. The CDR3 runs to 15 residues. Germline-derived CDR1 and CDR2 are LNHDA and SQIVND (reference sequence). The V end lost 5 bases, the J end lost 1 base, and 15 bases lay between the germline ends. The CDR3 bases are TGTGCCAGTAGTCCGAGAATACAGGGATCCTACGAGCAGTACTTC. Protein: CASSPRIQGSYEQYF.

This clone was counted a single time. CDR3 amino acids: CASSEGLAKNIQYF. The CDR3 coding sequence is TGCGCCAGCAGTGAGGGGTTAGCCAAAAACATTCAGTACTTC. The chain couples TRBV10-1 to TRBJ2-4; D not resolved. The V and J ends lost 2 bases and 0 bases respectively, with 5 bases between them. Germline V CDR1 and CDR2: WNHNN, SYGVQD (reference sequence). The CDR3 consists of 14 residues.

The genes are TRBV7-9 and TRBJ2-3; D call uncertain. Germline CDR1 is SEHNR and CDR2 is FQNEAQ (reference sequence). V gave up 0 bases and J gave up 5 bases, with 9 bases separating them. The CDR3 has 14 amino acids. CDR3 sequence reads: CASSLAPPLDTQYF. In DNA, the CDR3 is TGTGCCAGCAGCTTAGCGCCCCCCCTAGATACGCAGTATTTT. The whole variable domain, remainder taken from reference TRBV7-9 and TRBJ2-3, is DTGVSQNPRHKITKRGQNVTFRCDPISEHNRLYWYRQTLGQGPEFLTYFQNEAQLEKSRLLSDRFSAERPKGSFSTLEIQRTEQGDSAMYLCASSLAPPLDTQYFGPGTRLTVL.